This TCR beta chain derives from a study of shared clonotypes between healthy human individuals. Findings and caveats of the study: At large depth, rarefaction still showed sorted-subset sequencing to be incomplete. Clonotypes not shared had lower generation probabilities than those common to all four donors. The small donor group covered limited genetic and exposure diversity.

Germline V lookup: CDR1 LNHDA, CDR2 SQIVND (reference sequence). The CDR3 consists of 13 residues. The ends were cut back, 2 bases at V and 2 bases at J, with 7 bases in the middle. Terminally differentiated effector memory CD45RA+ cells were excluded by CCR7 positive selection of CD45RO-negative cells. Using immunoSEQ multiplex PCR, the repertoire was profiled, and TCRdb retains in-frame clones only, with some absent. The sample lists about 2 million clones; about 95% were seen once. Turning to this clone: Its antigen is undetermined. This specimen includes other DNA sequences encoding the same CDR3.

J is TRBJ2-7 and V is TRBV19, with a tentative D call TRBD1 (6 bases). This TCR came from a man aged 18-30 years in good health. Sample: naive CD8+ T cells sorted from blood. CDR3 residues: CASSITGTYEQYF. The CDR3 nucleotides are TGTGCCAGTAGTATAACAGGGACCTACGAGCAGTACTTC.